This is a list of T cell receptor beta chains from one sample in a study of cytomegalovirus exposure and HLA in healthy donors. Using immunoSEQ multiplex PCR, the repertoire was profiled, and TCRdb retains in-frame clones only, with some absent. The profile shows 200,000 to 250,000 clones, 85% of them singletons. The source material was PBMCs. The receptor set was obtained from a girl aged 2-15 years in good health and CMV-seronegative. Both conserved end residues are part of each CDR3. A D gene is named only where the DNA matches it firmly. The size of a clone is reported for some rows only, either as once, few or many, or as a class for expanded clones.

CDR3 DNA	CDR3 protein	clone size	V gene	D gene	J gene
TGCGCCAGCAGCCAAGTCATGGGTAGCGGGAGTAAAAATGAGCAGTTCTTC	CASSQVMGSGSKNEQFF	-	TRBV4-1	TRBD2	TRBJ2-1
TGTGCTAGTGGTTTGGTAATTAGGACAGGGGGCAATGAGCAGTTCTTC	CASGLVIRTGGNEQFF	-	TRBV12-5	TRBD1	TRBJ2-1
TGTGCCACCGGACTGCCCTCTGGGGCCAACGTCCTGACTTTC	CATGLPSGANVLTF	-	TRBV6-1	-	TRBJ2-6
TGTGCCACCAGCTACGGACAGGCCACAGATACGCAGTATTTT	CATSYGQATDTQYF	-	TRBV15	TRBD1	TRBJ2-3
TGCGCCAGCAGCTTGGGGGACAGGGGGCGAACAGATACGCAGTATTTT	CASSLGDRGRTDTQYF	-	TRBV5-1	TRBD1	TRBJ2-3
TGCAGTGCTGACAGGGACGGGGAGCTGTTTTTT	CSADRDGELFF	-	TRBV20-1	TRBD1	TRBJ2-2
TGTGCCAGCAGCGGAGCGGCCCTTGAGCAGTTCTTC	CASSGAALEQFF	-	TRBV13	-	TRBJ2-1
TGTGCCACGGGGGTGCCACAGGCCTACACCGGGGAGCTGTTTTTT	CATGVPQAYTGELFF	-	TRBV10-3	-	TRBJ2-2
TGTGCCAGCACCCCCGACAGGGTGAACACTGAAGCTTTCTTT	CASTPDRVNTEAFF	once	TRBV11-2	TRBD1	TRBJ1-1
TGTGCCAGCAGTGAAGGGGGGGGTAGCACAGATACGCAGTATTTT	CASSEGGGSTDTQYF	-	TRBV6-1	TRBD2	TRBJ2-3
TGTGCCAGTAGTAACAGGGCACTCACCGGGGAGCTGTTTTTT	CASSNRALTGELFF	-	TRBV19	-	TRBJ2-2
TGTGCCTGGAGTGGGACAGGATCTGGAAACACCATATATTTT	CAWSGTGSGNTIYF	-	TRBV30	TRBD1	TRBJ1-3
TGCAGTGTGTCGAGGGAGACCCAGTACTTC	CSVSRETQYF	-	TRBV20-1	-	TRBJ2-5
TGTGCCAGCAGTTACTATGGCCTCAGCTACGAGCAGTACTTC	CASSYYGLSYEQYF	few	TRBV6-6	-	TRBJ2-7
TGTGCCAGCAGGAAAAAGGGCCGGGATGCAGCTTTCTTT	CASRKKGRDAAFF	few	TRBV27	-	TRBJ1-1
TGTGCCAGCAGCAACCACAGGGAATGCAATCAGCCCCAGCATTTT	CASSNHRECNQPQHF	-	TRBV21-1	-	TRBJ1-5
TGTGCCAGTAGTATGACGGGGGGAGCTCAGCCCCAGCATTTT	CASSMTGGAQPQHF	-	TRBV19	-	TRBJ1-5
TGTGCCAGCAGTCTCACTACAGGGGAACGCACAGATACGCAGTATTTT	CASSLTTGERTDTQYF	-	TRBV27	TRBD1	TRBJ2-3
TGTGCCAGCAGCCAGGGGGATGACAATGAGCAGTTCTTC	CASSQGDDNEQFF	-	TRBV27	TRBD1	TRBJ2-1